The TCR beta chain described here comes from a study of T-cell reconstitution after alpha-beta-depleted transplantation in children. The CDR3 length is 14 residues. Germline V lookup: CDR1 SGDLS, CDR2 YYNGEE. The J segment lost 2 bases and the V segment lost 4 bases, leaving 3 bases of the junction unmatched. It was with unique molecular identifiers that the TCRbeta library was prepared. MiXCR, applied by TCRdb to the PCR reads, yields one record per CDR3 protein. The data show about 410,000 distinct CDR3 sequences, with around 20% seen just once and 3% to 4% held by the top ten. The V call is TRBV9, the J call TRBJ1-3, with 7 nucleotides matching TRBD1. Sequenced material: PBMCs from the stem cell graft donor, taken from the stem cell graft. This receptor was identified in a human donor who donated a stem cell graft to a child with acute myeloid leukemia. CDR3 residues: CASSKTGTGNTIYF. The CDR3 DNA reads TGTGCCAGCAGCAAGACAGGGACTGGAAACACCATATATTTT. Together with reference TRBV9 and TRBJ1-3, the CDR3 gives the full variable domain: DSGVTQTPKHLITATGQRVTLRCSPRSGDLSVYWYQQSLDQGLQFLIQYYNGEERAKGNILERFSAQQFPDLHSELNLSSLELGDSALYFCASSKTGTGNTIYFGEGSWLTVV.